Presented here are 10 T cell receptor beta chains from one specimen sequenced in a study of Ad26.COV2.S vaccination and SARS-CoV-2 variants. Libraries were prepared by immunoSEQ multiplex PCR; TCRdb keeps only in-frame clonotypes and omits some of them. The sample holds roughly 420,000 clones, 89% seen once. Described treatment: 19 received Ad26.COV2.S at low or high dose, single or two shots; about 5 received placebo; per-sample allocation not given. Vaccine and placebo recipients were sampled on day 63 after the first injection. Sequenced here: peripheral blood, sampled in a trial of Ad26.COV2.S vaccine versus placebo. These receptors were collected from a person between 18 and 65 years old who received the Ad26.COV2.S COVID-19 vaccine or a placebo.

The CDR3 spells CASSFGRLDTQYF. The CDR3, as DNA: TGTGCCAGCAGCTTTGGGCGCTTAGATACGCAGTATTTT. The rearrangement uses TRBV7-2 and TRBJ2-3, with D hard to call. CDR1 and CDR2 (germline): SGHTA, FQGNSA. The CDR3 extends over 13 amino acids. V lost 3 bases to trimming and J lost 5 bases, with 9 bases between them.

This clone has a single count. The rearrangement joins TRBV30 to TRBJ2-3; TRBD2 matches 9 bases. Germline V CDR1 and CDR2: GTSNPN, SVGIG (reference sequence). CDR3 length: 16 residues. Unmatched junction bases numbered 8, after V lost 3 bases and J lost 1 base. The CDR3 sequence: CAWRDPGLAGTDTQYF. In DNA, the CDR3 is TGTGCCTGGAGGGACCCGGGACTAGCTGGCACAGATACGCAGTATTTT. Variable domain in full (rest from reference TRBV30 and TRBJ2-3): SQTIHQWPATLVQPVGSPLSLECTVEGTSNPNLYWYRQAAGRGLQLLFYSVGIGQISSEVPQNLSASRPQDRQFILSSKKLLLSDSGFYLCAWRDPGLAGTDTQYFGPGTRLTVL.

The chain has TRBV6-4 and TRBJ2-3; 9 positions match TRBD2. Germline V gives CDR1 MRHNA, CDR2 SNTAGT. J gave up 4 bases and V 3 bases, and 5 bases lay outside the gene matches. This CDR3 is 15 amino acids long. The CDR3 here is CASSDKGLAPDTQYF. As DNA, the CDR3 is TGTGCCAGCAGTGATAAGGGACTAGCACCAGATACGCAGTATTTT.

The genes are TRBV11-1 and TRBJ2-7, with 9 bases fitting TRBD1. CDR3 length: 15 residues. The V gene's germline CDR1 is SGHAT and CDR2 FQDESV (reference sequence). V was pared by 1 base and J by 4 bases, with 5 bases of the junction left unmatched. Here the CDR3 reads CASSLDGTGPYEQYF. The CDR3 DNA reads as TGTGCCAGCAGCTTAGACGGGACAGGGCCGTACGAGCAGTACTTC.

The chain combines TRBV19 with TRBJ1-4, with TRBD1 identical over 8 bases. Looked up from germline, CDR1 is LNHDA and CDR2 is SQIVND (reference sequence). This CDR3 is built from 15 residues. V shed 7 bases and J 7 bases; nucleotides not matched to a gene: 11. CDR3 sequence: CASTKSDREIEKLFF. The CDR3 DNA is TGTGCCAGTACCAAATCGGACAGGGAGATTGAAAAACTGTTTTTT.

V usage is TRBV9 and J usage is TRBJ2-1, with 10 bases that match TRBD2. CDR3 length equals 17 residues. Germline V gene sequence: CDR1 SGDLS, CDR2 YYNGEE. Trimming took 0 bases from V and 3 from J; bases not matched to a gene: 6. CDR3 loop: CASSVAASGSVYNEQFF. In nucleotides, the CDR3 is TGTGCCAGCAGCGTAGCCGCTAGCGGGAGTGTCTACAATGAGCAGTTCTTC.

In regard to this clone: Other DNA sequences in the same sample also yield this CDR3. V usage is TRBV28 and J usage is TRBJ1-5; the D is unclear. The CDR3 runs 14 residues. The V gene's germline CDR1 is MDHEN and CDR2 SYDVKM. V shed 2 bases and J shed 2 bases, with 7 bases lying between them. The CDR3 protein is CASSLGRRNQPQHF. For the CDR3, the DNA is TGTGCCAGCAGTTTAGGTCGGCGCAATCAGCCCCAGCATTTT.

The gene calls are TRBV19 and TRBJ1-4; weak D call: TRBD1 (6 bases). V lost 3 bases, J lost 5 bases, and 19 bases lay in between. Germline V gene sequence: CDR1 LNHDA, CDR2 SQIVND (reference sequence). The CDR3 consists of 17 residues. The CDR3 sequence: CASSMGKWRGTNEKLFF. The DNA of the CDR3 is TGTGCCAGTAGTATGGGAAAATGGAGGGGGACAAATGAAAAACTGTTTTTT.

The J gene is TRBJ2-1, the V gene TRBV5-4; TRBD1 matches at 7 bases. CDR1 and CDR2 from the germline V gene are SGHNT and YYREEE (reference sequence). This CDR3 comprises 13 residues. Germline trimming cut 4 bases from V and 6 bases from J; bases unmatched to any gene: 4. CDR3 residues: CASSPQGFNEQFF. The CDR3, as DNA: TGTGCCAGCAGCCCACAGGGGTTCAATGAGCAGTTCTTC.

The V call is TRBV5-4, the J call TRBJ1-6; perhaps TRBD1 as D (5 bases). V lost 5 bases to trimming and J lost 8 bases, with 11 bases between them. This CDR3 contains 13 residues. Germline CDR1 is SGHNT and CDR2 is YYREEE (reference sequence). The CDR3 DNA is TGTGCCAGCAGAGGGCGGGGGGATTCACCCCTCCACTTT. Translated: CASRGRGDSPLHF. The full variable domain, completed using reference TRBV5-4 and TRBJ1-6, is ETGVTQSPTHLIKTRGQQVTLRCSSQSGHNTVSWYQQALGQGPQFIFQYYREEENGRGNFPPRFSGLQFPNYSSELNVNALELDDSALYLCASRGRGDSPLHFGNGTRLTVT.